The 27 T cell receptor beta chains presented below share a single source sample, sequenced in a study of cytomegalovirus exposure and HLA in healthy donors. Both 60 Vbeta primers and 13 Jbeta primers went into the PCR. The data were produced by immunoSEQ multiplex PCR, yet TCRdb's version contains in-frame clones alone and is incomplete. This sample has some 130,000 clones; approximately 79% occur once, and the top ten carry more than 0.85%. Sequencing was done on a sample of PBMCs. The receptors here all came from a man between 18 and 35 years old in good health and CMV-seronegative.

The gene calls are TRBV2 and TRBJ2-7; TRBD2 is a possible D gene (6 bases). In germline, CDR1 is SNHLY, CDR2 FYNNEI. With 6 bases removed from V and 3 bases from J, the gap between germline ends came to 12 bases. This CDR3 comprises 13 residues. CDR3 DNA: TGTGCCAGCAGCGTGAACGGGGGCTACGAGCAGTACTTC. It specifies CASSVNGGYEQYF.

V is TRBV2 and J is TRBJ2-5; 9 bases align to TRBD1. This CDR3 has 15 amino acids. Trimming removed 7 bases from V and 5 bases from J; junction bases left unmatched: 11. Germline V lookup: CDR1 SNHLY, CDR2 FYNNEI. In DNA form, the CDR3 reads TGTGCCAGCACCCTGGGGGACAGGGCCGGTGAGACCCAGTACTTC. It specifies CASTLGDRAGETQYF.

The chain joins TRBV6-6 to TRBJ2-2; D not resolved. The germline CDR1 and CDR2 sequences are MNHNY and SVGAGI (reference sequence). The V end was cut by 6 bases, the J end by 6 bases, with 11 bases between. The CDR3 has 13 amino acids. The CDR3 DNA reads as TGTGCCAGCAGGGCCGAAGACTCCGGGGAGCTGTTTTTT. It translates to CASRAEDSGELFF.

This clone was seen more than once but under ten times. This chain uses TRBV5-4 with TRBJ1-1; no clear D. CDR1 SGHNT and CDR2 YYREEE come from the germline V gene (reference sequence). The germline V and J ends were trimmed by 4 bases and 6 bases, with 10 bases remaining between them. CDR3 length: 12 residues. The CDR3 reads CASSAVNAEAFF. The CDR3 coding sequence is TGTGCCAGCAGCGCGGTCAACGCTGAAGCTTTCTTT.

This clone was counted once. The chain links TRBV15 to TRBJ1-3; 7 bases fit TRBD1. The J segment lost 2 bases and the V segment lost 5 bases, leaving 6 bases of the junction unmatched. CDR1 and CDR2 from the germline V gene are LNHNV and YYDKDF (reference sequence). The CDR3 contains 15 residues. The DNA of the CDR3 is TGTGCCACCAGCGGCCCGGGACAGACTGGAAACACCATATATTTT. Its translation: CATSGPGQTGNTIYF.

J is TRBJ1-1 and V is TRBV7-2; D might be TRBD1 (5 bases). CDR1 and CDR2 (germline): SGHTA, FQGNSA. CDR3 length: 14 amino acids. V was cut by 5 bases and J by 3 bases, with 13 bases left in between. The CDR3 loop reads CASSTSLRDTEAFF. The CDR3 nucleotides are TGTGCCAGCAGCACTTCCCTCAGGGACACTGAAGCTTTCTTT.

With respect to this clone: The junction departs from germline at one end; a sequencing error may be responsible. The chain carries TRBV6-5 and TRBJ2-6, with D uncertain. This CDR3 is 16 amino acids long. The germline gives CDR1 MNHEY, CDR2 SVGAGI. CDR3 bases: TGTGCCAACAGTTTCACAGACACGTCTGGGGCCAACGTCCTGACTTTC. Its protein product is CANSFTDTSGANVLTF.

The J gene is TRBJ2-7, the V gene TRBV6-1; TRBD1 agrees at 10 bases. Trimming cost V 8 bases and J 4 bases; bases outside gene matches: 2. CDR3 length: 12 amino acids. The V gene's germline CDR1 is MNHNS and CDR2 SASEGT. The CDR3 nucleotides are TGTGCCAGCCTGGACAGGGGGTACGAGCAGTACTTC. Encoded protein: CASLDRGYEQYF.

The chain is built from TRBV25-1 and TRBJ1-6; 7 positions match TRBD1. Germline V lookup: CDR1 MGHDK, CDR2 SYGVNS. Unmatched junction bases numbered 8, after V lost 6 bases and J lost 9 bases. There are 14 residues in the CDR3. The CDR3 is CASSGGGQASPLHF. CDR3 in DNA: TGTGCCAGCAGCGGAGGCGGACAGGCTTCACCCCTCCACTTT.

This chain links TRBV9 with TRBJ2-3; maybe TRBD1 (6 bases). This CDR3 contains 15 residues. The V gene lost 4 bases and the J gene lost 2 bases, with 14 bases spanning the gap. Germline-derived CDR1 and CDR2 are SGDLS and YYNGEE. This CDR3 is CASSIEGEHTDTQYF. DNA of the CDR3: TGTGCCAGCAGCATTGAGGGGGAACACACAGATACGCAGTATTTT. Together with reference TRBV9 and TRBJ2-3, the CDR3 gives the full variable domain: DSGVTQTPKHLITATGQRVTLRCSPRSGDLSVYWYQQSLDQGLQFLIQYYNGEERAKGNILERFSAQQFPDLHSELNLSSLELGDSALYFCASSIEGEHTDTQYFGPGTRLTVL.

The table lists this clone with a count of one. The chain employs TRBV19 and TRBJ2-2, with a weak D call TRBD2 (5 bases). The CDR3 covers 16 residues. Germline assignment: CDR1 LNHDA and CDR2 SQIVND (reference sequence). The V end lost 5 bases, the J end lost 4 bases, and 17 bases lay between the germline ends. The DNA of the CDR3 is TGTGCCAGTAGTCTCCTCGGGGTGACCGCCACCGGGGAGCTGTTTTTT. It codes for CASSLLGVTATGELFF.

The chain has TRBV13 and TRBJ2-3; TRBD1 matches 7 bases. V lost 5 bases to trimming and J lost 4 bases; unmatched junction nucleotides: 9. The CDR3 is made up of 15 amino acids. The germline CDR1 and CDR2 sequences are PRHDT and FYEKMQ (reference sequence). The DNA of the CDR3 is TGTGCCAGCAGCCTACAGACAGGGTCGCCAGATACGCAGTATTTT. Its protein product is CASSLQTGSPDTQYF.

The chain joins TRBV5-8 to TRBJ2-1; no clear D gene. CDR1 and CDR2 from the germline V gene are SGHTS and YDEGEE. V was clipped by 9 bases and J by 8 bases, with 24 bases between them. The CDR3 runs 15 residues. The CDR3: CATLNPALILDEQFF. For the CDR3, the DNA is TGTGCCACCCTAAACCCCGCCCTAATACTGGATGAGCAGTTCTTC.

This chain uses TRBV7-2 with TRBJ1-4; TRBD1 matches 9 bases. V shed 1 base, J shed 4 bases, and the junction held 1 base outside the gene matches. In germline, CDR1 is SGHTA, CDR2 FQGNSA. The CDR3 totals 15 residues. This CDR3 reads CASSLGDRDNEKLFF. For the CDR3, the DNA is TGTGCCAGCAGCTTAGGGGACAGGGATAATGAAAAACTGTTTTTT.

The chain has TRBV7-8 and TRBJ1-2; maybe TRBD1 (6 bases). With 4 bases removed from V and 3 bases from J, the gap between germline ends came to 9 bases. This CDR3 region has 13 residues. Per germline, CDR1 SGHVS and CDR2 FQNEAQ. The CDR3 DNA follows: TGTGCCAGCAGCTCAAGACAGGACTATGGCTACACCTTC. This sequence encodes CASSSRQDYGYTF.

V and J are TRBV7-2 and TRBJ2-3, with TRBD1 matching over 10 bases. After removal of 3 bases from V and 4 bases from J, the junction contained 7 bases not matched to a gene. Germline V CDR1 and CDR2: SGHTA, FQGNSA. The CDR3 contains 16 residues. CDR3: CASSFRLTGGADTQYF. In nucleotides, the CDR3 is TGTGCCAGCAGCTTTCGGTTGACAGGGGGCGCAGATACGCAGTATTTT.

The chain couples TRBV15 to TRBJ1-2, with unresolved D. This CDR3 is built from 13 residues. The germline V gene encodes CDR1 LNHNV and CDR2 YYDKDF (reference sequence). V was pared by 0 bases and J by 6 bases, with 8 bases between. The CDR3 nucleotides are TGTGCCACCAGCAGAGAATTTCCAAATGGCTACACCTTC. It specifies CATSREFPNGYTF.

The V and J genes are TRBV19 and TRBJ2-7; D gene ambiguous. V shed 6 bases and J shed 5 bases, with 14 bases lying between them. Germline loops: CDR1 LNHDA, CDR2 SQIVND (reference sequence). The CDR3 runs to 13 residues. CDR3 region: CASSNDFTNEQYF. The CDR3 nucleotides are TGTGCCAGTAGCAACGACTTTACCAACGAGCAGTACTTC. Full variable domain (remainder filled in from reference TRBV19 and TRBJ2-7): DGGITQSPKYLFRKEGQNVTLSCEQNLNHDAMYWYRQDPGQGLRLIYYSQIVNDFQKGDIAEGYSVSREKKESFPLTVTSAQKNPTAFYLCASSNDFTNEQYFGPGTRLTVT.

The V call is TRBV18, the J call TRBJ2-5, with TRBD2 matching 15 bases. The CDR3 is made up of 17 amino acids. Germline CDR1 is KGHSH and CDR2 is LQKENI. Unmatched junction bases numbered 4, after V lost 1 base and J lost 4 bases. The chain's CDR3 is CASSPRRTSGGVETQYF. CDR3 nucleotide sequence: TGTGCCAGCTCACCACGACGGACTAGCGGGGGGGTAGAGACCCAGTACTTC.

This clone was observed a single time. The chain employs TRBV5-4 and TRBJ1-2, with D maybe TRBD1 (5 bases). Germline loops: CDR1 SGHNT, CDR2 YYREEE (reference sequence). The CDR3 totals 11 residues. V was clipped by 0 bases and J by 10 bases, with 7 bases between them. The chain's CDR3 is CASSLDRHYTF. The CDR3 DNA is TGTGCCAGCAGCTTGGACAGGCACTACACCTTC.

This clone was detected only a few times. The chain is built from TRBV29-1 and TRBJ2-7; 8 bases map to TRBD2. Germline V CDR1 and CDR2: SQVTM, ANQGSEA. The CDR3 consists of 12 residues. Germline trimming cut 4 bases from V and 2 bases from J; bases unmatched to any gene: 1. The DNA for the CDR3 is TGCAGCGTTGTGCGGGGGGCCTACGAGCAGTACTTC. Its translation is CSVVRGAYEQYF.

CDR3 residues: CASTHRASGNTIYF. DNA for the CDR3: TGTGCCAGCACCCACAGGGCCTCTGGAAACACCATATATTTT. The chain employs TRBV6-5 and TRBJ1-3; D perhaps matches TRBD1 (6 bases). The germline V and J ends were trimmed by 7 bases and 0 bases, with 10 bases remaining between them. Germline values: CDR1 MNHEY, CDR2 SVGAGI. CDR3 length: 14 residues.

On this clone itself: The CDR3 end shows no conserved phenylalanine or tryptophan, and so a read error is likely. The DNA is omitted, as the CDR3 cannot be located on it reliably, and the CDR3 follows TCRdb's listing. CDR3 residues: CASSKYPGQGEV. The J gene is TRBJ1-1, the V gene TRBV2; TRBD1 is the table's D call, not checked against the DNA. The CDR3 is made up of 12 amino acids, end residues included. Germline values: CDR1 SNHLY, CDR2 FYNNEI.

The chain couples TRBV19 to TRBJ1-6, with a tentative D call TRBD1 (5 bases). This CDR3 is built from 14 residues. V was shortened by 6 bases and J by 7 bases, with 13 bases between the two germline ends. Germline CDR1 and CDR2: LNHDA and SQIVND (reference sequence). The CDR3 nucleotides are TGTGCCAGTAGCCAGGGCCCGAGGAATTCACCCCTCCACTTT. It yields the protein CASSQGPRNSPLHF.

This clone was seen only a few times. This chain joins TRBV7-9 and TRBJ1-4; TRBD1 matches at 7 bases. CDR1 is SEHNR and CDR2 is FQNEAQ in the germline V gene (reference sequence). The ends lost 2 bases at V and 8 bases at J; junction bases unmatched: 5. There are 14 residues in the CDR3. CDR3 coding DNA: TGTGCCAGCAGCTTAACCGGGACAGTGGAAAAACTGTTTTTT. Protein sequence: CASSLTGTVEKLFF.

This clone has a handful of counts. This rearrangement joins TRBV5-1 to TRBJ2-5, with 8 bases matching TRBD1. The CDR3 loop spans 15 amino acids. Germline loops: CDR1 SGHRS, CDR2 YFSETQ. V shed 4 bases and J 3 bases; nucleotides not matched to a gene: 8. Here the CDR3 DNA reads TGCGCCAGCAGCCTCGGGACAGGCAGAAAAGAGACCCAGTACTTC. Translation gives CASSLGTGRKETQYF.

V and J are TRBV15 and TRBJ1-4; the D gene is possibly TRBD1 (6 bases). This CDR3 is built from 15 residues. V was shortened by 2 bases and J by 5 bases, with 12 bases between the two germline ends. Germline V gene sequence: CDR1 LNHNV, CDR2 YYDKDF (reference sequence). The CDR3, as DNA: TGTGCCACCAGCAGAATGAACAGGGAGAATGAAAAACTGTTTTTT. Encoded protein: CATSRMNRENEKLFF. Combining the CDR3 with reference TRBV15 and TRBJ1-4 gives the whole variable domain DAMVIQNPRYQVTQFGKPVTLSCSQTLNHNVMYWYQQKSSQAPKLLFHYYDKDFNNEADTPDNFQSRRPNTSFCFLDIRSPGLGDTAMYLCATSRMNRENEKLFFGSGTQLSVL.